This T cell receptor beta chain was obtained from a study of T cells in Graves' hyperthyroidism and ophthalmopathy. Study context: Upon initial diagnosis and before any treatment, peripheral blood was collected.

Amplification of TCR beta CDR3 regions was performed using RNA transcripts as template. In the first-round RT-PCR of the TCR CDR3, the HTBI primer set was used. TCRdb re-called the multiplex PCR reads with MiXCR, one entry per CDR3 protein. The sample shows approximately 370,000 distinct CDR3 sequences, about 17% of them seen only once. Germline V gives CDR1 SGHAT, CDR2 FQNNGV. V shed 4 bases and J shed 4 bases, with 17 bases lying between them. This CDR3 region has 17 residues. Study-level results: Ophthalmopathy cases were set apart from stable hyperthyroidism by a 13 V-J model. Before onset, by a median of around 6.1 months, the model predicted ophthalmopathy.

This clonotype was observed many times. Antigen unknown. The chain joins TRBV11-2 to TRBJ1-6; D unresolved. The receptor was isolated from a woman in her 30s with Graves' hyperthyroidism that later progressed to Graves' ophthalmopathy. Sequenced material: blood. CDR3 in DNA: TGTGCCAGCAGCTCACCACCTCTCCGGGGTTATAATTCACCCCTCCACTTT. Its translation is CASSSPPLRGYNSPLHF.